Listed below are T cell receptor beta chains from one sample, sequenced in a study of T cell changes during pregnancy in multiple sclerosis. Sequenced by immunoSEQ multiplex PCR; TCRdb stores in-frame clones only, minus some. This sample has about 27,000 clones, with 89% found just once. Sequenced here: CD8+ T cells from peripheral blood mononuclear cells, sampled in the second trimester of pregnancy. All receptors derive from a female donor with multiple sclerosis, enrolled in a pregnancy study. CDR3s include the opening cysteine and the closing phenylalanine or tryptophan. Fields, in order: D gene, J gene, clone size, V gene, CDR3 DNA, CDR3 protein. A D gene is named only where the DNA matches it firmly. The listing skips clone size in some rows; elsewhere it reads once, few, many or a size class.

>TRBD2|TRBJ2-7|-|TRBV28
TGTGCCAGCAGTTTTGCTCCAGCGGGAGGTTGGGAGCAGTACTTC
CASSFAPAGGWEQYF
>TRBD1|TRBJ1-2|-|TRBV6-6
TGTGCCAGCAGTTACTCAGGGGGCGGTGGCTACACCTTC
CASSYSGGGGYTF
>TRBD1|TRBJ2-2|-|TRBV9
TGTGCCAGCAGCGTAGCTACGGGCAGGGGGAGAGCCGGGGAGCTGTTTTTT
CASSVATGRGRAGELFF
>TRBD1|TRBJ2-7|-|TRBV7-9
TGTGCCAGCCAACAGGGGGGTTGGGAGCAGTACTTC
CASQQGGWEQYF
>TRBD1|TRBJ2-1|-|TRBV27
TGTGCCAGCAGTTTGACAGGGACCCTCAATGAGCAGTTCTTC
CASSLTGTLNEQFF
>-|TRBJ2-1|-|TRBV21-1
TGTGCCAGCAGCAATAGGATTACTGTGGGGACTACTGAGCAGTTCTTC
CASSNRITVGTTEQFF
>TRBD1|TRBJ2-7|-|TRBV5-4
TGTGCCAGCAGCTCGAACAGGGGGCAAGACGAGCAGTACTTC
CASSSNRGQDEQYF
>TRBD2|TRBJ2-1|-|TRBV2
TGTGCCTCGGGGGCTAGCGGGAGCAACAATGAGCAGTTCTTC
CASGASGSNNEQFF
>-|TRBJ2-1|-|TRBV7-8
TGTGCCAGCAGCTTAGCGACCAGCGGCTCCTACAATGAGCAGTTCTTC
CASSLATSGSYNEQFF
>-|TRBJ2-7|-|TRBV6-6
TGTGCCAGCAGCCCCAGGAAGCACGAGCAGTACTTC
CASSPRKHEQYF
>-|TRBJ2-1|-|TRBV7-9
TGTGCCAGCAGCCCAGGCCTGAGCATCGCTGGAGAGGAGGGGTTCTTC
CASSPGLSIAGEEGFF
>TRBD1|TRBJ2-7|-|TRBV5-6
TGTGCCAGCAGCCCCCGAAGGGGACAGTCCAGCTCCTACGAGCAGTACTTC
CASSPRRGQSSSYEQYF
>-|TRBJ2-7|-|TRBV7-2
TGTGCCAGCAGCTCCCGCGGCTACGAGCAGTACTTC
CASSSRGYEQYF
>-|TRBJ2-1|-|TRBV7-2
TGTGCCAGCACCAATCGAGGGGAGCAGTTCTTC
CASTNRGEQFF
>TRBD1|TRBJ2-3|-|TRBV29-1
TGCAGCGTTGAAGGGGGGGACAGGGCGGATACGCAGTATTTT
CSVEGGDRADTQYF
>-|TRBJ2-4|-|TRBV27
TGTGCCAGCAGTCCTAGCGAGATCAAAAACATTCAGTACTTC
CASSPSEIKNIQYF
>-|TRBJ2-1|-|TRBV27
TGTGCCAGCAGGAGCCTAGGGGGTGAGCAGTTCTTC
CASRSLGGEQFF
>-|TRBJ2-7|-|TRBV6-6
TGTGCCAGCAGCAATAACAGGGTTTCCGGCGAGCAGTACTTC
CASSNNRVSGEQYF
>TRBD1|TRBJ1-4|-|TRBV5-1
TGCGCCAGCAGCCTGACAGGGAAAAATGAAAAACTGTTTTTT
CASSLTGKNEKLFF
>-|TRBJ1-2|-|TRBV6-1
TGTGCCAGCAGTGACAGGGCGTGGGGCTATGGCTACACCTTC
CASSDRAWGYGYTF
>TRBD1|TRBJ2-3|-|TRBV6-5
TGTGCCAGCAGTTACATTTCAGGGGGTAGCGCAGATACGCAGTATTTT
CASSYISGGSADTQYF
>-|TRBJ1-2|few|TRBV9
TGTGCCAGCAGCGTAGGCGGGGATTATGGCTACACCTTC
CASSVGGDYGYTF
>-|TRBJ2-1|-|TRBV5-1
TGCGCCAGCAAACCCCTGTGGAGGAACGACAATGAGCAGTTCTTC
CASKPLWRNDNEQFF
>TRBD2|TRBJ2-3|-|TRBV7-7
TGTGCTAGCAGCCCAGGGACTAGCGGGAGCGCAGATACGCAGTATTTT
CASSPGTSGSADTQYF
>TRBD2|TRBJ2-7|-|TRBV5-6
TGTGCCAGCCTTTATAGGAGCGGGAGTACCTACGAGCAGTACTTC
CASLYRSGSTYEQYF
>TRBD1|TRBJ2-7|-|TRBV7-9
TGTGCCAGCAGCTTGCTAGGACAGGGGCTACCTTACGAGCAGTACTTC
CASSLLGQGLPYEQYF
>-|TRBJ2-1|-|TRBV15
TGTGCCACCAGCAGAACTAGATTCTATGAGCAGTTCTTC
CATSRTRFYEQFF
>TRBD1|TRBJ1-1|-|TRBV19
TGTGCCAGTAGTATAGGACCGGGACAGGGGTATACTGAAGCTTTCTTT
CASSIGPGQGYTEAFF
>TRBD2|TRBJ2-5|-|TRBV10-3
TGTGCCATCAGACAGGAGGGAGGGCCTCAAGAGACCCAGTACTTC
CAIRQEGGPQETQYF
>TRBD2|TRBJ2-5|once|TRBV28
TGTGCCAGCAGTTTATTGGCTAGCGGGAGCACCGAGACCCAGTACTTC
CASSLLASGSTETQYF
>TRBD2|TRBJ2-1|-|TRBV20-1
TGCCCCCCGGCTAGCGGGAGGTCGCTGTTCTTC
CPPASGRSLFF
>TRBD2|TRBJ2-7|-|TRBV19
TGTGCCAGTAGTATAGATCTTGGGACTAACAACGAGCAGTACTTC
CASSIDLGTNNEQYF
>-|TRBJ1-1|-|TRBV27
TGTGCCAGCAGTCCGACAGTGGGGGGGGCTTTCTTT
CASSPTVGGAFF
>TRBD2|TRBJ2-3|medium-sized|TRBV6-1
TGTGCCAGCATTCTTCTAGCGGGAAGTGCAGATACGCAGTATTTT
CASILLAGSADTQYF
>TRBD2|TRBJ2-7|-|TRBV4-1
TGCGCCAGCAGCCAGATTAGCGGGAGGGCCTACGAGCAGTACTTC
CASSQISGRAYEQYF
>-|TRBJ2-7|once|TRBV19
TGTGCCAGTAGTATCCAGGGGACCGCCTACGAGCAGTACTTC
CASSIQGTAYEQYF
>-|TRBJ1-1|once|TRBV28
TGTGCCAGCAGTTTAGCAGGGTACTACACTGAAGCTTTCTTT
CASSLAGYYTEAFF
>TRBD1|TRBJ2-1|-|TRBV6-4
TGTGCCAGCAGTGAGCAGGGGGTCAATGAGCAGTTCTTC
CASSEQGVNEQFF
>-|TRBJ1-4|-|TRBV6-5
TGTGCCTCGGGGGGCCAGGGTGAAAAACTGTTTTTT
CASGGQGEKLFF
>TRBD2|TRBJ2-7|once|TRBV28
TGTGCCAGCAGTTTCAAGACTAGCGGGGCCTACGAGCAGTACTTC
CASSFKTSGAYEQYF
>-|TRBJ2-1|-|TRBV21-1
TGTGCCAGCAGCTCGAAGGTGGCTAGCGCTGACAATGAGCAGTTCTTC
CASSSKVASADNEQFF
>-|TRBJ2-7|-|TRBV28
TGTGCCAGCAGTTTAGTAAGTGCAGGGGTTACCTACGAGCAGTACTTC
CASSLVSAGVTYEQYF
>-|TRBJ2-7|-|TRBV5-4
TGTGCCAGCAGCTCTAGCTCCTACGAGCAGTACTTC
CASSSSSYEQYF
>-|TRBJ2-1|-|TRBV10-3
TGTGCCTCGACGACCGGGACTGAGGGCAATGAGCAGTTCTTC
CASTTGTEGNEQFF